These T cell receptor beta chains were read from a single sample in a study of blood T cell repertoires in COVID-19. The repertoire was sequenced with immunoSEQ multiplex PCR; TCRdb's copy has only in-frame clones and lacks some. The sample has some 80,000 clones, roughly 78% seen once. What was sequenced was peripheral blood. Every receptor here comes from a human donor in a cohort sampled during active COVID-19. CDR3s include the opening cysteine and the closing phenylalanine or tryptophan. A D gene is named only where the DNA matches it firmly. Clone sizes are given selectively: once, few, many, or a class where the clone is expanded.

cdr3_aa	cdr3_nt	d_call	clone_size	v_call	j_call
CASIGEADTQYF	TGTGCCAGCATCGGGGAGGCAGATACGCAGTATTTT	-	-	TRBV6-5	TRBJ2-3
CASSLAGQGRSPLHF	TGCGCCAGCAGCTTGGCAGGACAGGGTAGGTCACCCCTCCACTTT	TRBD1	-	TRBV5-1	TRBJ1-6
CASSLPGGGPDTQYF	TGTGCCAGCAGCCTCCCCGGGGGGGGCCCAGATACGCAGTATTTT	TRBD2	-	TRBV5-4	TRBJ2-3
CASSQRLAGAKETQYF	TGTGCCAGCAGCCAAAGACTAGCGGGGGCGAAAGAGACCCAGTACTTC	TRBD2	-	TRBV4-2	TRBJ2-5
CASVAGGTEAFF	TGTGCCAGCGTCGCCGGGGGCACTGAAGCTTTCTTT	-	-	TRBV6-5	TRBJ1-1
CASSLDRGANEQYF	TGTGCCAGCAGCTTGGACAGGGGGGCCAACGAGCAGTACTTC	TRBD1	-	TRBV7-8	TRBJ2-7
CASSGQGPEAYEQYF	TGTGCCAGCAGCGGACAGGGGCCGGAGGCCTACGAGCAGTACTTC	TRBD1	-	TRBV7-9	TRBJ2-7
CASRFRQGSNQPQHF	TGTGCCAGCAGATTTAGGCAGGGTAGCAATCAGCCCCAGCATTTT	-	few	TRBV2	TRBJ1-5
CASSRGGGHNEQFF	TGTGCCAGCAGCCGGGGAGGCGGTCACAATGAGCAGTTCTTC	-	-	TRBV7-2	TRBJ2-1
CASSVAVSPGQGSTEAFF	TGTGCCAGCAGCGTAGCTGTTAGCCCGGGACAGGGTTCTACTGAAGCTTTCTTT	TRBD1	few	TRBV9	TRBJ1-1
CASSRGPTVSSGANVLTF	TGTGCCAGCTCACGCGGCCCGACAGTTTCCTCTGGGGCCAACGTCCTGACTTTC	-	-	TRBV18	TRBJ2-6
CASSLEGATGQYF	TGCGCCAGCAGCTTGGAGGGGGCGACTGGGCAGTACTTC	TRBD1	-	TRBV5-1	TRBJ2-7
CASSDRLGALGNEQFF	TGTGCCAGCAGTGACAGACTAGGGGCCCTAGGCAATGAGCAGTTCTTC	-	-	TRBV6-1	TRBJ2-1
CASSPLGGEETQYF	TGTGCCAGCAGCCCCTTGGGGGGGGAAGAGACCCAGTACTTC	TRBD2	-	TRBV3-1/TRBV3-2	TRBJ2-5
CASSLIGGLTEAFF	TGTGCCAGCAGCTTGATTGGCGGGTTAACTGAAGCTTTCTTT	-	-	TRBV7-9	TRBJ1-1
CASSLGGTGGLYGYTF	TGCGCCAGCAGCCTCGGGGGGACAGGGGGTTTGTATGGCTACACCTTC	TRBD1	-	TRBV4-1	TRBJ1-2
CASSLAGMTGPSYNSPLHF	TGTGCCAGCAGCTTGGCGGGGATGACAGGGCCCTCCTATAATTCACCCCTCCACTTT	TRBD1	-	TRBV7-2	TRBJ1-6
CASFSRANYGYTF	TGTGCCAGCTTCAGCCGGGCTAACTATGGCTACACCTTC	-	-	TRBV6-5	TRBJ1-2
CASSSLSYNEQFF	TGTGCCAGCAGCTCGCTTAGCTACAATGAGCAGTTCTTC	-	-	TRBV5-8	TRBJ2-1
CASSLGGQVHEQYF	TGTGCCAGCAGCTTAGGCGGACAGGTTCACGAGCAGTACTTC	TRBD1	-	TRBV7-2	TRBJ2-7